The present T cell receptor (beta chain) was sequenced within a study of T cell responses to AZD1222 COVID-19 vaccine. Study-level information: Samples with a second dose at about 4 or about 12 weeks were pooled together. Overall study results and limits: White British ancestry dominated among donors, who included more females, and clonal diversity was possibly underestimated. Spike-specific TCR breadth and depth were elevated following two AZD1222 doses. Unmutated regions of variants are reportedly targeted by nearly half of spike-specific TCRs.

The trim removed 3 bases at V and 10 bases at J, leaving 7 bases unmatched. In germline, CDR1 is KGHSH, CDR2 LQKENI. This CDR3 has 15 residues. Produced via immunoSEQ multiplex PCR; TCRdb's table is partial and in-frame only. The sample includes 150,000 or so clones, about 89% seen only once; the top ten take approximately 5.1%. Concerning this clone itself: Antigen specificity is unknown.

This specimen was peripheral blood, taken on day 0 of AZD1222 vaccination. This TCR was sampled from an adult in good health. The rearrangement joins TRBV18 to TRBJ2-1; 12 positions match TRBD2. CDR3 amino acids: CASSPPTSGRGEQFF. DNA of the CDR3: TGTGCCAGCTCACCCCCGACTAGCGGGAGAGGCGAGCAGTTCTTC. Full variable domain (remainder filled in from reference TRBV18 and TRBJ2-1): NAGVMQNPRHLVRRRGQEARLRCSPMKGHSHVYWYRQLPEEGLKFMVYLQKENIIDESGMPKERFSAEFPKEGPSILRIQQVVRGDSAAYFCASSPPTSGRGEQFFGPGTRLTVL.